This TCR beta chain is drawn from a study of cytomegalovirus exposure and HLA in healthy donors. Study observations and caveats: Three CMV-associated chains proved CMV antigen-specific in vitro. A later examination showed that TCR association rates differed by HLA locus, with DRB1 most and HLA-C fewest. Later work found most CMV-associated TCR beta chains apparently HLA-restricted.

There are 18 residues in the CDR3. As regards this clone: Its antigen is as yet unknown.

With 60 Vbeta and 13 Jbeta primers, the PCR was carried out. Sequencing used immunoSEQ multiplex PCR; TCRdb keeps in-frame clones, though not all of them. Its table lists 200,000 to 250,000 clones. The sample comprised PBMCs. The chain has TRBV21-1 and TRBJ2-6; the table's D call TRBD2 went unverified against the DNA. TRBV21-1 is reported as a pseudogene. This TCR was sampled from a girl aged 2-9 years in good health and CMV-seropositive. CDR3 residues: CASSKGGRGDSGANVLTF. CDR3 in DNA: TGTGCCAGCAGCAAAGGGGGACGCGGGGACTCTGGGGCCAACGTCCTGACTTTC.